The clone carrying this T cell receptor beta chain has ten or more counts. TCRdb passed the 5' RACE reads through MiXCR, listing each CDR3 protein once. The data hold tens of thousands of distinct CDR3 sequences, with 15% to 20% observed a single time. Germline V CDR1 and CDR2: SNHLY, FYNNEI. There are 18 residues in the CDR3. V lost 7 bases to trimming and J lost 1 base; unmatched junction nucleotides: 7. This entry is derived from a study of HIV-infected patients and healthy controls. Sequenced material: CD4+ T cells from blood. The chain employs TRBV2 and TRBJ2-6; 13 bases align to TRBD2. This receptor was obtained from a human donor in good health. CDR3 coding DNA: TGTGCCAGCACTCGGACTAGCGGGAGAGTATCTGGGGCCAACGTCCTGACTTTC. Translating gives CASTRTSGRVSGANVLTF.